The clone carrying this T cell receptor (beta chain) was recorded many times. Its antigen is undetermined. This specimen belongs to a study of breast tumors, draining lymph nodes, adjacent tissues. Whole-study findings and limits: Most tumor T cells seemingly derive from lymph node, then expand in tumor. Compared with lymph nodes, tumors were less diverse; compared with nontumor tissue, more. The lymph node origin of tumor T cells was framed as consistent with a hypothesis, not demonstrated. Luminal-like breast cancer showed significantly higher tumor–nontumor repertoire similarity than basal-like.

Breast cancer patients provided tissue from their axillary draining lymph nodes. V shed 4 bases and J shed 4 bases, with 7 bases lying between them. CDR1 and CDR2 from the germline V gene are MNHNS and SASEGT. The CDR3 is 12 residues long. TCRdb recomputed calls from the multiplex PCR reads with MiXCR, one row per CDR3 protein. The sample includes 150,000 to 200,000 distinct CDR3 sequences, about 33% of them seen just once. The clonotype originates from a female donor with breast cancer. Some clones in this sample may be carry-over from other donors' samples. Material: axillary lymph node tissue. This chain connects TRBV6-1 to TRBJ1-2, with no clear D. CDR3 sequence reads: CASSATLYGYTF. The CDR3, as DNA: TGTGCCAGCAGTGCGACACTCTATGGCTACACCTTC.